Described below is a single T cell receptor (beta chain) sequence and its context. The antigen is unknown. This CDR3 is built from 13 residues. V lost 2 bases and J lost 4, with 7 bases in between. Per the germline V gene, CDR1 is MDHEN and CDR2 is SYDVKM. This sample was included in a study of cytomegalovirus exposure and HLA in healthy donors. Whole-study findings and limits: Later work found most CMV-associated TCR beta chains apparently HLA-restricted. Some V segments, including TRBV6-2 and TRBV6-3, were excluded as indistinguishable.

This PCR relied on a set of 60 Vbeta primers and 13 Jbeta primers. Measured with immunoSEQ multiplex PCR; TCRdb has only the in-frame clones, and not every one. The data hold about 190,000 clones, with 87% observed a single time. This TCR came from a man in his thirties or forties in good health and CMV-seronegative. The J gene is TRBJ2-3, the V gene TRBV28, with a tentative D call TRBD2 (5 bases). The sequencing sample was made of PBMCs. In DNA, the CDR3 is TGTGCCAGCAGTTTACGGGATTCAGATACGCAGTATTTT. It specifies CASSLRDSDTQYF.